This TCR beta chain came from a study of T-cell reconstitution after alpha-beta-depleted transplantation in children. This clonotype was seen more than once but under ten times. CDR1 is MNHNS and CDR2 is SASEGT in the germline V gene. With 7 bases removed from V and 0 bases from J, the gap between germline ends came to 13 bases. This CDR3 region has 16 residues. A library of TCRbeta sequences, prepared with unique molecular identifiers, was generated. TCRdb reprocessed the PCR reads via MiXCR and lists one record per CDR3 protein. The sample holds 400,000 to 500,000 distinct CDR3 sequences, roughly 11% seen once.

The chain links TRBV6-1 to TRBJ2-6, with unresolved D. This receptor was obtained from a human donor who donated a stem cell graft to a child with acute myeloid leukemia. Sequencing used PBMCs from the stem cell graft donor, obtained from the stem cell graft. CDR3 region: CASTWVRSSGANVLTF. The CDR3 coding sequence is TGTGCCAGCACGTGGGTGCGTTCCTCTGGGGCCAACGTCCTGACTTTC.